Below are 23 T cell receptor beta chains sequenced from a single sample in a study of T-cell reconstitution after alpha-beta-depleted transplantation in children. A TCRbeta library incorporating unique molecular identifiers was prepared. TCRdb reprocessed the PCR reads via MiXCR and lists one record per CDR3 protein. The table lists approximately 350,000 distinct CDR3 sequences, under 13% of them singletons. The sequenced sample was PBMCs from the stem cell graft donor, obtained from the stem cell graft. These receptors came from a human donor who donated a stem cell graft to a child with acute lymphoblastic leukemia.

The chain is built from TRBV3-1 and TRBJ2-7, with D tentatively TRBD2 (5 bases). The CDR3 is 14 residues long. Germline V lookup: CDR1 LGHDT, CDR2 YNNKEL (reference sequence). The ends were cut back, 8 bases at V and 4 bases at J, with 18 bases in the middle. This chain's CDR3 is CASASGTSGYEQYF. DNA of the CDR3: TGTGCCAGCGCCTCGGGAACCTCGGGTTACGAGCAGTACTTC.

CDR3 amino acids: CASSFDPGLAYNEQFF. Written as DNA, the CDR3 is TGTGCCAGCAGTTTCGACCCGGGACTAGCCTACAATGAGCAGTTCTTC. The V call is TRBV12-3 or TRBV12-4, the J call TRBJ2-1; the match to TRBD2 covers 8 bases. After removal of 3 bases from V and 2 bases from J, the junction contained 6 bases not matched to a gene. CDR3 length equals 16 residues.

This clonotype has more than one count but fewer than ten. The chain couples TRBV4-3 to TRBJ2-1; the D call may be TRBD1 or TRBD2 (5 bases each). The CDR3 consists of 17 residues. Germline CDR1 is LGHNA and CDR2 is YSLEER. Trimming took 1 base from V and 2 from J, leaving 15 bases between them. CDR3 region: CASSQGFRDRAYNEQFF. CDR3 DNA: TGCGCCAGCAGCCAAGGCTTTAGGGACCGCGCCTACAATGAGCAGTTCTTC.

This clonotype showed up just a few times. In DNA form, the CDR3 reads TGCGCCAGCAGTGACATCACTGAAGCTTTCTTT. Its translation is CASSDITEAFF. This sequence joins TRBV10-2 and TRBJ1-1, with no clear D. CDR3 length equals 11 residues. Germline CDR1 WSHSY, CDR2 SAAADI. V was shortened by 3 bases and J by 4 bases, with 3 bases between the two germline ends.

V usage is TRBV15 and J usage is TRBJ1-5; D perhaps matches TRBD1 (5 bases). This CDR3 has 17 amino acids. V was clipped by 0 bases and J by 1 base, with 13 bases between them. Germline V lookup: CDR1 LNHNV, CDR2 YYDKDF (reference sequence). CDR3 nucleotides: TGTGCCACCAGCAGAGACATTTCCCGGGGGAGCAATCAGCCCCAGCATTTT. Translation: CATSRDISRGSNQPQHF.

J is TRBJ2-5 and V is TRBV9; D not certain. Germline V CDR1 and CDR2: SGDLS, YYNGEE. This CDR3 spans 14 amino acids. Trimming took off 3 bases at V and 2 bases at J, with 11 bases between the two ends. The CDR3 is CASSARGEQETQYF. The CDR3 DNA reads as TGTGCCAGCAGCGCACGAGGAGAACAAGAGACCCAGTACTTC.

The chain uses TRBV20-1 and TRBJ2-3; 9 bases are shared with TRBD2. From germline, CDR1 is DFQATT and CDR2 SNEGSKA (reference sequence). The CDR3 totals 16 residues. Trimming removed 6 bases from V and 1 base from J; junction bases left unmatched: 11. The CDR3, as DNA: TGCAGTGCCCGGACTAGCGTGAACAGCGGCACAGATACGCAGTATTTT. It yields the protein CSARTSVNSGTDTQYF.

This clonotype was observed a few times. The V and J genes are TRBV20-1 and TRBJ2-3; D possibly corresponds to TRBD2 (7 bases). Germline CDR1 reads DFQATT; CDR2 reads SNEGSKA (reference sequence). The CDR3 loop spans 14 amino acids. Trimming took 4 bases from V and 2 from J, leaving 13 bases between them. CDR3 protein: CSAKGEGYTDTQYF. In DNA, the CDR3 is TGCAGTGCTAAGGGGGAGGGATACACAGATACGCAGTATTTT.

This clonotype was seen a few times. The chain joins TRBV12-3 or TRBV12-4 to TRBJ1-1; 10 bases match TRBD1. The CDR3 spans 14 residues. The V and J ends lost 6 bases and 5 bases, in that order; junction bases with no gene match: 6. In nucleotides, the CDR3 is TGTGCCAGCAGGGACAGGGGGAGCAGGACTGAAGCTTTCTTT. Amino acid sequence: CASRDRGSRTEAFF.

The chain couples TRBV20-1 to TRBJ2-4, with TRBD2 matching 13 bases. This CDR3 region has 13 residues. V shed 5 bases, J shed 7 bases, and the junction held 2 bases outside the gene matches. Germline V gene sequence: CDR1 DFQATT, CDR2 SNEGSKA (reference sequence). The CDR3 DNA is TGCAGTGCTCGGACTAGCGGGAGTAACATTCAGTACTTC. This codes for CSARTSGSNIQYF.

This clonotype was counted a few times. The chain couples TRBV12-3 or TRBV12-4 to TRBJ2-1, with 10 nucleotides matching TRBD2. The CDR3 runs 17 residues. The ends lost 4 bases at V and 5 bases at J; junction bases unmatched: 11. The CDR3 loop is CASSSPGGTSAHNEQFF. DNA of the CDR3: TGTGCCAGCAGTTCCCCCGGGGGGACTAGCGCACACAATGAGCAGTTCTTC.

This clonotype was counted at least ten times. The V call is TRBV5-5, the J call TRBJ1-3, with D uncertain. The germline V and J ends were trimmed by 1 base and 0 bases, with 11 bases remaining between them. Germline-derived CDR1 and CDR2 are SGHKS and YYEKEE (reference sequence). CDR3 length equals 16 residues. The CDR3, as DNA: TGTGCCAGCAGCTTGAAGCAGTTTCTCTCTGGAAACACCATATATTTT. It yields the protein CASSLKQFLSGNTIYF.

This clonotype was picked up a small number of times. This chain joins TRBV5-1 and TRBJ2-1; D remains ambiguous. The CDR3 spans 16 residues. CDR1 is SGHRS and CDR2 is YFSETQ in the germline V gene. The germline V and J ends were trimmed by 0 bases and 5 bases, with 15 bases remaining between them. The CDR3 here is CASSLALGPLHNEQFF. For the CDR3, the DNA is TGCGCCAGCAGCTTGGCCCTTGGGCCTCTCCACAATGAGCAGTTCTTC.

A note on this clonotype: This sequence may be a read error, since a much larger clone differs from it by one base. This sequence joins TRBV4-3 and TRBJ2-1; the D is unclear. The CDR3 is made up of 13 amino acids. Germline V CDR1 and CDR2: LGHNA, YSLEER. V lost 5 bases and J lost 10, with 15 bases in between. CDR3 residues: CASSSRVLSEQFF. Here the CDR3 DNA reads TGCGCCAGCAGCTCCCGTGTCCTGTCGGAGCAGTTCTTC.

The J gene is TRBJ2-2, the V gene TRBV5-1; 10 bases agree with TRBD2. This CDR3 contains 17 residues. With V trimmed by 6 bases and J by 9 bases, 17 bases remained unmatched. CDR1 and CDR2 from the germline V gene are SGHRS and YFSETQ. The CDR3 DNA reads TGCGCCAGCACCGTGGACGGTTCGGTAGCGGGAGGCCGGGAGCTGTTTTTT. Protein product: CASTVDGSVAGGRELFF.

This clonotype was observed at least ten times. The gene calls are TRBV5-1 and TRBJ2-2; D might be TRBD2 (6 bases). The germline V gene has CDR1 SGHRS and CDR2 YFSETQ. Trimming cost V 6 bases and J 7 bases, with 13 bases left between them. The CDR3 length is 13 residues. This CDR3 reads CASNGLSGGELFF. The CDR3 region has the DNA TGCGCCAGCAATGGACTATCAGGCGGGGAGCTGTTTTTT.

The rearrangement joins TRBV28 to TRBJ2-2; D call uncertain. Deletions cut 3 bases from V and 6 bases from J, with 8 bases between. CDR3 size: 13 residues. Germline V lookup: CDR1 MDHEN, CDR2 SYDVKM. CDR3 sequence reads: CASSFRLAGELFF. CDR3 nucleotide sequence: TGTGCCAGCAGTTTTCGGCTAGCCGGGGAGCTGTTTTTT.

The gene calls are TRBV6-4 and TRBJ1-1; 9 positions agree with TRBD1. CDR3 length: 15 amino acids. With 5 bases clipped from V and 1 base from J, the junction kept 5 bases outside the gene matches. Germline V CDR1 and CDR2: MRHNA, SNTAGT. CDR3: CASSKTGQGNTEAFF. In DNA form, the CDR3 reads TGTGCCAGCAGTAAAACGGGACAGGGGAACACTGAAGCTTTCTTT.

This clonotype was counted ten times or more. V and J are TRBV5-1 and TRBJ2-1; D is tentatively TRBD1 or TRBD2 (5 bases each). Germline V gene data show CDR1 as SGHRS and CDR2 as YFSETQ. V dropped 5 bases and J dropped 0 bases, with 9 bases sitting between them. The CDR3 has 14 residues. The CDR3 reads CASRRGDSYNEQFF. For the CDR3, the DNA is TGCGCCAGCAGAAGGGGAGACTCCTACAATGAGCAGTTCTTC.

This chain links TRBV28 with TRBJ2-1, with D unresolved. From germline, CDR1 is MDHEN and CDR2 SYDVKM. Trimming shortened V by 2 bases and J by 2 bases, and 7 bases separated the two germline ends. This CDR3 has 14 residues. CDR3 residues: CASSLGNAYNEQFF. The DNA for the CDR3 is TGTGCCAGCAGTTTAGGTAACGCCTACAATGAGCAGTTCTTC.

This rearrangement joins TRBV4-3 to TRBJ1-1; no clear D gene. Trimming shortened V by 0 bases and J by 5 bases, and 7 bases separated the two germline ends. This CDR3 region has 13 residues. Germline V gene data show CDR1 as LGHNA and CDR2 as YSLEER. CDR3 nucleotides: TGCGCCAGCAGCCAAGATTTCTCGACTGAAGCTTTCTTT. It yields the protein CASSQDFSTEAFF.

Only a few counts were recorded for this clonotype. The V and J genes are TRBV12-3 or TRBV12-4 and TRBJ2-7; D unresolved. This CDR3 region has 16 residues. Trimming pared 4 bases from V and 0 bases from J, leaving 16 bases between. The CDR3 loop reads CASSYLRFNSSYEQYF. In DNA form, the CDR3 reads TGTGCCAGCAGTTACCTCAGATTTAACAGCTCCTACGAGCAGTACTTC.

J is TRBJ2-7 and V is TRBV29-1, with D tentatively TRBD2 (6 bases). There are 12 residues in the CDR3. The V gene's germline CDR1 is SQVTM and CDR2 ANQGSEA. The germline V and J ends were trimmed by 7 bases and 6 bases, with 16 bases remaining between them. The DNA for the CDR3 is TGCAGCGGTACTGGGAGGTTCGGCGAGCAGTACTTC. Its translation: CSGTGRFGEQYF.